In this sample, the clone carrying this TCR beta chain turned up many times. V gave up 5 bases and J gave up 7 bases, with 14 bases separating them. Germline CDR1 and CDR2: SGHVS and FNYEAQ. This CDR3 is 13 amino acids long. The data are from a study of shared clonotypes between healthy human individuals. Study overall: Aged between 18 and 49, the donors were a couple of women and three men.

Adults of Caucasian background living in Nashville, Tennessee made up all donors. How the authors handled the data: Filtering differed since immunoSEQ provided only junctions, with no quality scores. Libraries were prepared by immunoSEQ multiplex PCR; TCRdb keeps only in-frame clonotypes and omits some of them. The V and J calls and clone size were taken over from that table, and D and trimming were inferred from the DNA. This sample yields around 430,000 clones, of which about four fifths are seen a single time; about 13% belongs to the top ten. This receptor was identified in a woman aged 40 to 49 in good health. Some clones in this sample may be carry-over from other donors' samples. This chain joins TRBV7-6 and TRBJ1-1, with D tentatively TRBD1 (5 bases). The material sequenced was PBMCs. In DNA, the CDR3 is TGTGCCAGCAGCCTACTGACAGAAAGTGAAGCTTTCTTT. Amino acids: CASSLLTESEAFF. Variable domain in full (rest from reference TRBV7-6 and TRBJ1-1): GAGVSQSPRYKVTKRGQDVALRCDPISGHVSLYWYRQALGQGPEFLTYFNYEAQQDKSGLPNDRFSAERPEGSISTLTIQRTEQRDSAMYRCASSLLTESEAFFGQGTRLTVV.